This T cell receptor (beta chain) was identified in a study of shared clonotypes between healthy human individuals. This CDR3 has 14 amino acids. Per germline, CDR1 LNHNV and CDR2 YYDKDF (reference sequence). V dropped 4 bases and J dropped 3 bases, with 13 bases sitting between them. Notes on the study in general: The sampled material consisted only of blood, and tissue repertoires are likely to differ. Among non-shared clonotypes, generation probabilities were lower than among those shared by all four donors.

This clone was observed a single time. Its target is not known. Sorted-subset replicate PCR reactions were performed with 200 ng DNA, corresponding to some 32,000 T cell genomes. This table comes from immunoSEQ multiplex PCR, and its TCRdb copy is limited to in-frame clones, with some not included. The sample yields about 2.4 million clones, approximately 93% seen once. A CD45RA+ naive subset and a CD45RA-negative memory subset were split from CD4+ cells. The source of this sequence is a man aged 18 to 29 in good health. Some clones in this sample may be carry-over from other donors' samples. V usage is TRBV15 and J usage is TRBJ2-7, with a tentative D call TRBD2 (6 bases). Sequenced: naive CD4+ T cells from PBMCs. Indicated subset: CD45RA+ positively selected. CDR3 DNA: TGTGCCACCAGCACCCGCGGGACCAACTACGAGCAGTACTTC. It specifies CATSTRGTNYEQYF.